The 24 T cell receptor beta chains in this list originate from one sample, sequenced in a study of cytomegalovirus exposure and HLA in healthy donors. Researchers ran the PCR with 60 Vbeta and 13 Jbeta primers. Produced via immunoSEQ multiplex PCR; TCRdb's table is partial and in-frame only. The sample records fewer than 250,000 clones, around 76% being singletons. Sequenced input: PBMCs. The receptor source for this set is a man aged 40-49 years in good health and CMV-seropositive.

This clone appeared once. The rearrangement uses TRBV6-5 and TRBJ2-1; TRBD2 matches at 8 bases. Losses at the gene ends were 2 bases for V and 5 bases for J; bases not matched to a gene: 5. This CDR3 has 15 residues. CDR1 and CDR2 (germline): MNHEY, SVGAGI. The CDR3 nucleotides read TGTGCCAGCAGTTACAGCGGGAGCGGCCACAATGAGCAGTTCTTC. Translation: CASSYSGSGHNEQFF.

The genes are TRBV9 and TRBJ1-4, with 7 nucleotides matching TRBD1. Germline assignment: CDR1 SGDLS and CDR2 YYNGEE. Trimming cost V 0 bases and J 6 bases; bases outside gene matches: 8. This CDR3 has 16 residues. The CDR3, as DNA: TGTGCCAGCAGCGTAGGACAGGGTGGACCCGATGAAAAACTGTTTTTT. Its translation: CASSVGQGGPDEKLFF.

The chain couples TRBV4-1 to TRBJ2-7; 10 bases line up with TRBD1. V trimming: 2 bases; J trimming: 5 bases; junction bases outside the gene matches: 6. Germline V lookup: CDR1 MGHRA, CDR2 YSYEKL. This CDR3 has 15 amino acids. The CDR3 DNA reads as TGCGCCAGCAGCCAACCCGGGACAGGGGACGACGAGCAGTACTTC. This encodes CASSQPGTGDDEQYF.

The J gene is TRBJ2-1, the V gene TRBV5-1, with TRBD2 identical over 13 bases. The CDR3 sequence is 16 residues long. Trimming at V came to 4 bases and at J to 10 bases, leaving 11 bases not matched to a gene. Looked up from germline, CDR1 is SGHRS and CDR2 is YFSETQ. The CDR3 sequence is CASSPRLAGGPGEQFF. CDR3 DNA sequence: TGCGCCAGCAGCCCACGACTAGCGGGAGGCCCGGGGGAGCAGTTCTTC.

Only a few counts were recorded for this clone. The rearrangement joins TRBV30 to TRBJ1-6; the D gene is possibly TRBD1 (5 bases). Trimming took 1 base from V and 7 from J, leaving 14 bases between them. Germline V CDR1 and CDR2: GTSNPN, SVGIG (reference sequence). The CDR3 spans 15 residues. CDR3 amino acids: CAWSAIGGWNSPLHF. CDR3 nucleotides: TGTGCCTGGAGTGCCATCGGGGGGTGGAATTCACCCCTCCACTTT. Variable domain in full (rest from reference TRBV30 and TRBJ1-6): SQTIHQWPATLVQPVGSPLSLECTVEGTSNPNLYWYRQAAGRGLQLLFYSVGIGQISSEVPQNLSASRPQDRQFILSSKKLLLSDSGFYLCAWSAIGGWNSPLHFGNGTRLTVT.

The CDR3 reads CASSLNLASGFTGELFF. In DNA form, the CDR3 reads TGCGCCAGCAGCTTAAATTTGGCTAGCGGGTTCACCGGGGAGCTGTTTTTT. The chain links TRBV5-1 to TRBJ2-2; 8 nucleotides agree with TRBD2. Germline assignment: CDR1 SGHRS and CDR2 YFSETQ. CDR3 length: 17 amino acids. V shed 2 bases and J 4 bases; nucleotides not matched to a gene: 10.

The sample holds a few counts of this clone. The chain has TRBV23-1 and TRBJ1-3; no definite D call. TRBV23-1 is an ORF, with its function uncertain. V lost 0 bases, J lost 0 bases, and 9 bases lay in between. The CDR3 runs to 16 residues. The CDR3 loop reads CASSQSLRGSGNTIYF. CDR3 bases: TGCGCCAGCAGTCAATCGCTACGGGGCTCTGGAAACACCATATATTTT.

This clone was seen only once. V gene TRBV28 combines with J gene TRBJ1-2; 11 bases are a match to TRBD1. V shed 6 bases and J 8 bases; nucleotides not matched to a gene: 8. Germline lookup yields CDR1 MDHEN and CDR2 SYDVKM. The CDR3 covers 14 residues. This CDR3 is CASRIGQGARGYTF. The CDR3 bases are TGTGCCAGCAGAATCGGACAGGGGGCGCGGGGCTACACCTTC.

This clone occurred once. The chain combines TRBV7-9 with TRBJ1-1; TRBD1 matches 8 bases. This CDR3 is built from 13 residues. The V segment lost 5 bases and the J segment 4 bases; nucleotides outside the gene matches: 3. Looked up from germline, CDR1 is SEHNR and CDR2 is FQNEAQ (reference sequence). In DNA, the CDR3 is TGTGCCAGCAGCCCCACAGGGGGCACTGAAGCTTTCTTT. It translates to CASSPTGGTEAFF. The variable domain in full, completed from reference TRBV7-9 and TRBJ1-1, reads DTGVSQNPRHKITKRGQNVTFRCDPISEHNRLYWYRQTLGQGPEFLTYFQNEAQLEKSRLLSDRFSAERPKGSFSTLEIQRTEQGDSAMYLCASSPTGGTEAFFGQGTRLTVV.

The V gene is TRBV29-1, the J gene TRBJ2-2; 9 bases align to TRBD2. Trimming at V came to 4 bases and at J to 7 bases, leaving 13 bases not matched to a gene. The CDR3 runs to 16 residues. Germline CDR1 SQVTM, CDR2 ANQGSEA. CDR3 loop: CSVVLSSGISNGELFF. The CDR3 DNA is TGCAGCGTTGTTTTATCTAGCGGGATATCGAACGGGGAGCTGTTTTTT.

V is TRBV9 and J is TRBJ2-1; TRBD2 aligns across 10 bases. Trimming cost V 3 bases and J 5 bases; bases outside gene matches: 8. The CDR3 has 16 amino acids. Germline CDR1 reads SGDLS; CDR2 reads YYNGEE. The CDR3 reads CASSEGSGRADNEQFF. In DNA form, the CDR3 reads TGTGCCAGCAGCGAGGGGAGCGGGAGGGCCGACAATGAGCAGTTCTTC.

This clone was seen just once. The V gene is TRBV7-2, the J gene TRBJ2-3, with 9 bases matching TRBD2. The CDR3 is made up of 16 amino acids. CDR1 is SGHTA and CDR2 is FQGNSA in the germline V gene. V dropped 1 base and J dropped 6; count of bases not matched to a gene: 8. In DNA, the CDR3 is TGTGCCAGCAGCTTAGTTGTTAGCGGGAGTCCCGATACGCAGTATTTT. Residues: CASSLVVSGSPDTQYF.

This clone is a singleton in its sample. In nucleotides, the CDR3 is TGTGCCAGCAGCTTTACTGGTGTCGCTGAAGCTTTCTTT. It specifies CASSFTGVAEAFF. V usage is TRBV7-9 and J usage is TRBJ1-1; D gene ambiguous. Looked up from germline, CDR1 is SEHNR and CDR2 is FQNEAQ (reference sequence). The CDR3 loop spans 13 amino acids. V was cut by 3 bases and J by 6 bases, with 11 bases left in between. The full variable domain, with the rest looked up from reference TRBV7-9 and TRBJ1-1, is DTGVSQNPRHKITKRGQNVTFRCDPISEHNRLYWYRQTLGQGPEFLTYFQNEAQLEKSRLLSDRFSAERPKGSFSTLEIQRTEQGDSAMYLCASSFTGVAEAFFGQGTRLTVV.

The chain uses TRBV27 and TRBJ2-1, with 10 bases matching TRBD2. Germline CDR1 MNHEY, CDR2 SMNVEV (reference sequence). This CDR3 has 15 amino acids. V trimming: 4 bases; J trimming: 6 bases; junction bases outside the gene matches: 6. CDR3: CASSSPLAGVNEQFF. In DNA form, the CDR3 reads TGTGCCAGCAGTTCCCCGCTAGCGGGAGTCAATGAGCAGTTCTTC.

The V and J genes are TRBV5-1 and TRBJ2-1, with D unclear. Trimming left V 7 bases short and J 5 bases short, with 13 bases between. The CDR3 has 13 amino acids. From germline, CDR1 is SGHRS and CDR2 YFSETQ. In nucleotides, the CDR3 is TGCGCCAGCGCGCGAGAGGCGGACAATGAGCAGTTCTTC. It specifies CASAREADNEQFF.

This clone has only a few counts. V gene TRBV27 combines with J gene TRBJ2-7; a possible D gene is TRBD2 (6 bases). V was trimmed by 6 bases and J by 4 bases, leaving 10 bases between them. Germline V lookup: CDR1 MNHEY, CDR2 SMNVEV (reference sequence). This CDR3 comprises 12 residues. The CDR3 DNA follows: TGTGCCAGCAGGACTAGTTCTTACGAGCAGTACTTC. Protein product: CASRTSSYEQYF.

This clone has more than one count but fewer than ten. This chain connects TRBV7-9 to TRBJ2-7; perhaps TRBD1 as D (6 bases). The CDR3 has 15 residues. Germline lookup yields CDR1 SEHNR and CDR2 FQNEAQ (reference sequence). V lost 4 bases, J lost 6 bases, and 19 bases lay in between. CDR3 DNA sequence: TGTGCCAGCAGCTCATTCAGGGGCCCACCCCCCGAGCAGTACTTC. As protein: CASSSFRGPPPEQYF.

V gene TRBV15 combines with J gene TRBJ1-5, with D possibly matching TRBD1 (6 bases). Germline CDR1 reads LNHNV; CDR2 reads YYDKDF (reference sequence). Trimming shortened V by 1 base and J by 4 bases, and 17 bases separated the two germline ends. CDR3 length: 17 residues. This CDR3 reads CATSRGGGGQLNQPQHF. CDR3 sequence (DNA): TGTGCCACCAGCAGAGGTGGGGGGGGGCAGCTAAATCAGCCCCAGCATTTT.

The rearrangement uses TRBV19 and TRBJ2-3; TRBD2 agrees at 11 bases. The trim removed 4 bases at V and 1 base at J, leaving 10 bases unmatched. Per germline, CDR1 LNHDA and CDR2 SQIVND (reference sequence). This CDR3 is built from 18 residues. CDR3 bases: TGTGCCAGTAGTACAAGACACACTAGCGGGGGCCGCACAGATACGCAGTATTTT. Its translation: CASSTRHTSGGRTDTQYF.

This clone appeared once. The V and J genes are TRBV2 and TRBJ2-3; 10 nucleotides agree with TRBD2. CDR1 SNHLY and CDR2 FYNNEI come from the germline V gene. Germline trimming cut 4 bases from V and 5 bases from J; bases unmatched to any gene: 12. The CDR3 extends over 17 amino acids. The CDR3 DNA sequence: TGTGCCAGCAGTGTGCCCCGGGGTAGCGGGAGGTTAGATACGCAGTATTTT. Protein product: CASSVPRGSGRLDTQYF.

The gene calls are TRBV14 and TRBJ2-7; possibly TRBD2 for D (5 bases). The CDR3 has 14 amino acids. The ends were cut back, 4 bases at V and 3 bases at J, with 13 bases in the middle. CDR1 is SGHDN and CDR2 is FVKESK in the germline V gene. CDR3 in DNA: TGTGCCAGCAGCCGATCGTCGGGGTTCTACGAGCAGTACTTC. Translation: CASSRSSGFYEQYF.

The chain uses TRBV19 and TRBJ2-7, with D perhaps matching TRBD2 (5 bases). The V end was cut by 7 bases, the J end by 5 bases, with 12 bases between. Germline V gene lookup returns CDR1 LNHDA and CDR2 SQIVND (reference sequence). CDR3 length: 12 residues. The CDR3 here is CASNGGPDEQYF. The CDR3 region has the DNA TGTGCCAGTAATGGAGGACCGGACGAGCAGTACTTC.

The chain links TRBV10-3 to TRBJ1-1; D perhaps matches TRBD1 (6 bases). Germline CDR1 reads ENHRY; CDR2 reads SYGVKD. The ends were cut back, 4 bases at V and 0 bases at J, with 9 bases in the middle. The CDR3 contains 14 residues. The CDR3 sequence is CAISAQGLNTEAFF. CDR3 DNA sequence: TGTGCCATCAGTGCGCAGGGGTTGAACACTGAAGCTTTCTTT.

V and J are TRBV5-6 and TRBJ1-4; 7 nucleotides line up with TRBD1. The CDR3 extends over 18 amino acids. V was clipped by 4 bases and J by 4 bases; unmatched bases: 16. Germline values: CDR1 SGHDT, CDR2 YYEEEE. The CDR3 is CASSPALAGGGLNEKLFF. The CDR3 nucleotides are TGTGCCAGCAGCCCGGCTTTGGCAGGGGGTGGCCTTAATGAAAAACTGTTTTTT.